This T cell receptor (beta chain) stems from a study of regulatory T cells in long-lasting Graves disease. This CDR3 is 14 amino acids long. V dropped 2 bases and J dropped 2; count of bases not matched to a gene: 2. Germline CDR1 is KGHDR and CDR2 is SFDVKD. Construction of the TCR beta libraries employed iRepertoire HTBI primers in conjunction with Arm-PCR of CDR3 regions. TCRdb fed the multiplex PCR reads into MiXCR, producing one record per CDR3 protein. The table lists approximately 470,000 distinct CDR3 sequences, 15% to 20% of them singletons, with 12% in the top ten. Time point indicated: newly diagnosed GD, antithyroid drugs for less than 3 months. PBMC RNA served as the TCR library source. The sample also formed part of further work on T cells in Graves' hyperthyroidism and ophthalmopathy. From that paper: In blood, most of the thyroid clonotypes expanded above 0.001 were also present.

This receptor was identified in a man in his forties with Graves disease. The sequencing used peripheral blood mononuclear cells (PBMCs), collected at new diagnosis, from a patient treated with antithyroid drugs. The gene calls are TRBV24-1 and TRBJ2-7; 7 nucleotides agree with TRBD1. The CDR3 loop reads CATSDSQGAYEQYF. CDR3 bases: TGTGCCACCAGTGATTCTCAGGGGGCCTACGAGCAGTACTTC.